This is a list of T cell receptor beta chains from one sample in a study of glioma-infiltrating T cells after dendritic cell vaccination. Method: immunoSEQ multiplex PCR; TCRdb's copy keeps in-frame clones and lacks some. The sample holds fewer than 65,000 clones, around nine tenths seen once. The sample consisted of blood, taken after dendritic cell vaccination. The receptors come from a human donor with glioblastoma. The CDR3 runs from the conserved cysteine through the conserved F or W. D genes are given only for firm matches. Size values are once, few and many counts, or a class for expanded clones, and some rows have none.

CASSAGSGPDTQYF	TGTGCCAGCAGCGCCGGGAGTGGGCCAGATACGCAGTATTTT	-	few	TRBV9	TRBJ2-3
CASSFSRTGGTEAFF	TGTGCCAGCAGTTTCTCCCGGACAGGGGGCACTGAAGCTTTCTTT	TRBD1	-	TRBV6-5	TRBJ1-1
CAWARQVYNEQFF	TGTGCCTGGGCCCGGCAGGTGTACAATGAGCAGTTCTTC	-	once	TRBV30	TRBJ2-1
CASSLAETVTDTQYF	TGCGCCAGCAGCTTGGCCGAGACAGTCACAGATACGCAGTATTTT	-	-	TRBV5-1	TRBJ2-3
CASSLRVAGDNEQFF	TGTGCCAGCAGTTTGCGGGTTGCGGGGGACAATGAGCAGTTCTTC	TRBD2	-	TRBV27	TRBJ2-1
CAWDRGEEEKLFF	TGTGCTTGGGATCGGGGGGAGGAAGAAAAACTGTTTTTT	-	-	TRBV27	TRBJ1-4
CSVEGVGGYSYNEQFF	TGCAGCGTTGAAGGGGTTGGCGGGTACTCCTACAATGAGCAGTTCTTC	-	-	TRBV29-1	TRBJ2-1
CASRMRSSTDTQYF	TGTGCCAGCAGGATGCGGTCGAGCACAGATACGCAGTATTTT	-	-	TRBV5-6	TRBJ2-3
CASSFDSGAGNTIYF	TGCGCCAGCAGCTTTGATTCAGGGGCTGGAAACACCATATATTTT	-	-	TRBV5-1	TRBJ1-3
CASSPGSAGPYNEQFF	TGCGCCAGCAGCCCGGGGTCAGCCGGGCCCTACAATGAGCAGTTCTTC	-	-	TRBV5-1	TRBJ2-1
CAWSVGQGGQPQHF	TGTGCCTGGAGTGTTGGACAGGGAGGTCAGCCCCAGCATTTT	TRBD1	-	TRBV30	TRBJ1-5
CAWSGQADYGYTF	TGTGCCTGGAGCGGACAGGCTGACTATGGCTACACCTTC	TRBD1	-	TRBV30	TRBJ1-2
CASRPGLAADTQYF	TGTGCCAGCAGGCCGGGACTAGCGGCAGATACGCAGTATTTT	TRBD2	once	TRBV7-3	TRBJ2-3
CASSGGLSPTGELFF	TGTGCCAGCAGCGGGGGACTTTCCCCCACCGGGGAGCTGTTTTTT	-	-	TRBV5-4	TRBJ2-2
CASAGTGETGELFF	TGTGCCAGTGCCGGGACGGGGGAGACCGGGGAGCTGTTTTTT	-	-	TRBV9	TRBJ2-2
CASSPDRSYLYNEQFF	TGTGCCAGCAGCCCGGACAGGTCATACCTATACAATGAGCAGTTCTTC	TRBD1	-	TRBV5-4	TRBJ2-1
CASRVSSEYNEQFF	TGCGCCAGCAGGGTATCTAGCGAATACAATGAGCAGTTCTTC	-	-	TRBV5-1	TRBJ2-1
CASTLLGGEAFF	TGTGCCAGTACCCTCCTGGGGGGTGAAGCTTTCTTT	-	-	TRBV19	TRBJ1-1
CASSPQREPLETQYF	TGTGCCAGCAGTCCACAGCGGGAGCCCTTAGAGACCCAGTACTTC	TRBD2	-	TRBV28	TRBJ2-5
CASSEVVRVFEKLFF	TGTGCCAGCAGTGAAGTTGTCAGGGTTTTTGAAAAACTGTTTTTT	-	-	TRBV2	TRBJ1-4
CASSYMDTEEQFF	TGTGCCAGCAGTTATATGGACACCGAGGAGCAGTTCTTC	-	-	TRBV6-5	TRBJ2-1
CASSFDRYTEAFF	TGTGCCAGCAGCTTCGACAGGTACACTGAAGCTTTCTTT	-	-	TRBV5-5	TRBJ1-1
CASRSGTVSTDTQYF	TGTGCCAGCAGATCCGGGACAGTTAGCACAGATACGCAGTATTTT	TRBD1	-	TRBV6-5	TRBJ2-3
CASSLTSGRNSNEQFF	TGTGCCAGCAGTTTAACTAGCGGGCGCAACTCCAATGAGCAGTTCTTC	TRBD2	-	TRBV6-6	TRBJ2-1
CASSARLAPYNEQFF	TGTGCCAGCAGCGCCCGACTAGCCCCTTACAATGAGCAGTTCTTC	TRBD2	-	TRBV9	TRBJ2-1
CASKQDYPTYEQYF	TGTGCCAGCAAACAAGACTATCCCACCTACGAGCAGTACTTC	-	-	TRBV2	TRBJ2-7
CASSLAQGYEQYF	TGCGCCAGCAGCTTGGCTCAGGGTTACGAGCAGTACTTC	-	-	TRBV5-1	TRBJ2-7
CASSLDRAYSGNTIYF	TGTGCCAGCAGCTTAGATCGAGCTTACTCTGGAAACACCATATATTTT	-	once	TRBV11-2	TRBJ1-3
CASSLDGAARTQYF	TGTGCCAGCAGCTTAGACGGCGCGGCCCGTACGCAGTATTTT	-	-	TRBV7-9	TRBJ2-3
CSVEGFGSRSYNEQFF	TGCAGCGTTGAGGGTTTCGGGAGTAGGTCCTACAATGAGCAGTTCTTC	-	-	TRBV29-1	TRBJ2-1
CASSLFGRYEQYF	TGTGCCAGCAGTTTATTTGGGCGATACGAGCAGTACTTC	-	-	TRBV28	TRBJ2-7
CASSFLSGLVGTEAFF	TGTGCCAGCAGCTTTTTATCAGGGCTGGTTGGCACTGAAGCTTTCTTT	-	-	TRBV11-2	TRBJ1-1
CASSHLAGFYEQYF	TGCGCCAGCAGCCACCTAGCGGGTTTCTACGAGCAGTACTTC	TRBD2	-	TRBV4-1	TRBJ2-7
CASSLPLQGAQPGNTIYF	TGTGCCAGCAGCCTCCCCCTTCAGGGGGCCCAACCGGGAAACACCATATATTTT	TRBD1	-	TRBV5-6	TRBJ1-3
CASSEQGNTEAFF	TGTGCCAGCAGTGAGCAGGGGAACACTGAAGCTTTCTTT	-	-	TRBV25-1	TRBJ1-1
CASITSGTGIRETQYF	TGTGCCAGCATTACGTCCGGGACAGGGATCCGGGAGACCCAGTACTTC	TRBD1	-	TRBV2	TRBJ2-5
CSVGQGFGYEQYF	TGCAGCGTAGGACAGGGGTTCGGATACGAGCAGTACTTC	TRBD1	-	TRBV29-1	TRBJ2-7